The clone carrying this TCR beta chain was found a few times. The target antigen is unknown. The data belong to a study of monozygotic twins with cystic fibrosis. Study-level background: Approximately 2.7 micrograms of fragmented DNA underwent around 16 PCR cycles for library preparation. Study-level results: The repertoire was suggested to be naive-dominated, clonality median around 0.0093. Monozygotic CF twins shared more identical nucleotide clonotypes than unrelated patients. V usage most resembled the co-twin in 13 of 16 pairs.

Profiled with immunoSEQ multiplex PCR; TCRdb holds only in-frame clones, not every one. Of approximately 25,000 clones in the sample, 80% to 95% were seen once. The specimen was blood. The TCR comes from a girl aged 2-10 years with cystic fibrosis.

The CDR3, as DNA: TGTGCCAGTAGTGGGGGGACAGGGGGCTCGTACCAGCATTTT. Translated: CASSGGTGGSYQHF. J is TRBJ1-5 and V is TRBV19; 12 bases are shared with TRBD1. This CDR3 is 14 amino acids long. CDR1 and CDR2 from the germline V gene are LNHDA and SQIVND (reference sequence). J gave up 12 bases and V 5 bases, and 8 bases lay outside the gene matches.